This section outlines one T cell receptor (beta chain) sequence together with its context. The antigen is unknown. The CDR3 has 14 amino acids. V shed 2 bases and J shed 7 bases, with 12 bases lying between them. Germline V gene data show CDR1 as MNHNS and CDR2 as SASEGT. The authors ran the immunoSEQ assay, v3.0, at survey level. TCRdb's copy holds only in-frame clones and misses some; the assay was immunoSEQ multiplex PCR. The profile shows roughly 31,000 clones, around 85% of them singletons. The sample is drawn from a study of long-term antiretroviral therapy in people with HIV. Study outcomes and limitations: Dominance of pre-ART expanded clones persisted, fluctuating and often declining after ART.

This clonotype was obtained from a man aged 50-59 years with HIV. The chain uses TRBV6-1 and TRBJ1-5; D may be TRBD1 (6 bases). The sequenced sample was unsorted PBMCs, obtained around 5 years before starting antiretroviral therapy. The CDR3 nucleotides are TGTGCCAGCAGTGAAAACAGGGATGTGCAGCCCCAGCATTTT. This codes for CASSENRDVQPQHF.